A selection of T cell receptor beta chains follows, all from one sample in a study of T cells in Graves' hyperthyroidism and ophthalmopathy. TCRdb passed the multiplex PCR reads through MiXCR, listing each CDR3 protein once. Among 560,000 or so distinct CDR3 sequences listed, 20% were seen once. Input material: blood. These receptors were obtained from a man aged 35-49 years with Graves' ophthalmopathy. Both conserved end residues are part of each CDR3. The order of the fields is CDR3 length, clone size, V gene, J gene, D gene, CDR3 protein, CDR3 DNA. A D gene is named only where the DNA matches it firmly. Where a row states a size, it is once, few, many or the class of an expanded clone; other rows omit it.

length: 15; size: few; V: TRBV20-1; J: TRBJ1-4; D: .; CDR3: CSARGQLATNEKLFF; DNA: TGCAGTGCTAGAGGACAGTTAGCAACTAATGAAAAACTGTTTTTT
length: 14; size: .; V: TRBV3-1; J: TRBJ2-1; D: .; CDR3: CASRATRVGGEQFF; DNA: TGTGCCAGCCGCGCCACCCGAGTAGGGGGTGAGCAGTTCTTC
length: 13; size: .; V: TRBV20-1; J: TRBJ2-3; D: TRBD2; CDR3: CSALSGSLDTQYF; DNA: TGCAGTGCCCTTAGCGGGAGTTTAGATACGCAGTATTTT
length: 15; size: .; V: TRBV2; J: TRBJ1-2; D: .; CDR3: CASSEDPWGGYGYTF; DNA: TGTGCCAGCAGTGAGGACCCTTGGGGGGGGTATGGCTACACCTTC
length: 17; size: .; V: TRBV6-2/TRBV6-3; J: TRBJ2-6; D: TRBD1; CDR3: CASTPDRGQAGANVLTF; DNA: TGTGCCAGCACCCCGGACAGGGGGCAGGCTGGGGCCAACGTCCTGACTTTC
length: 17; size: many; V: TRBV2; J: TRBJ2-7; D: TRBD2; CDR3: CASTLSASGRGAYEQYF; DNA: TGTGCCAGCACCCTTAGTGCTAGCGGGAGAGGGGCCTACGAGCAGTACTTC
length: 12; size: few; V: TRBV7-9; J: TRBJ2-7; D: .; CDR3: CASSTPRNEQYF; DNA: TGTGCCAGCAGCACCCCCAGAAACGAGCAGTACTTC
length: 13; size: many; V: TRBV5-1; J: TRBJ1-1; D: .; CDR3: CASSPRVDTEAFF; DNA: TGCGCCAGCAGCCCCAGGGTAGACACTGAAGCTTTCTTT
length: 13; size: many; V: TRBV6-4; J: TRBJ2-2; D: .; CDR3: CASSDGATGELFF; DNA: TGTGCCAGCAGTGACGGGGCCACCGGGGAGCTGTTTTTT
length: 13; size: many; V: TRBV20-1; J: TRBJ2-4; D: .; CDR3: CSADDGGKNIQYF; DNA: TGCAGTGCCGACGACGGGGGCAAAAACATTCAGTACTTC
length: 13; size: .; V: TRBV5-1; J: TRBJ1-1; D: .; CDR3: CASSAQRNTEAFF; DNA: TGCGCCAGCAGCGCCCAGAGGAACACTGAAGCTTTCTTT
length: 13; size: many; V: TRBV12-3/TRBV12-4; J: TRBJ1-2; D: .; CDR3: CASSLRNNYGYTF; DNA: TGTGCCAGCAGTTTGAGGAATAACTATGGCTACACCTTC
length: 14; size: .; V: TRBV9; J: TRBJ2-3; D: .; CDR3: CASSVGGAVDTQYF; DNA: TGTGCCAGCAGCGTGGGGGGGGCGGTAGATACGCAGTATTTT
length: 15; size: few; V: TRBV12-3/TRBV12-4; J: TRBJ2-7; D: .; CDR3: CATRLGGAWVSRQYF; DNA: TGTGCCACCCGCCTTGGGGGAGCGTGGGTCTCTCGGCAGTACTTC
length: 15; size: many; V: TRBV27; J: TRBJ2-7; D: TRBD1; CDR3: CASSLEGTGSSEQYF; DNA: TGTGCCAGCAGTTTGGAAGGGACAGGGTCCTCCGAGCAGTACTTC
length: 19; size: .; V: TRBV7-9; J: TRBJ2-7; D: TRBD2; CDR3: CASSLDLSGRSTGLYEQYF; DNA: TGTGCCAGCAGCTTAGATCTTAGCGGGAGGTCAACAGGGCTCTACGAGCAGTACTTC
length: 17; size: .; V: TRBV15; J: TRBJ2-1; D: .; CDR3: CATSRDRAGRENNEQFF; DNA: TGTGCCACCAGCAGAGATCGGGCTGGGCGGGAAAACAATGAGCAGTTCTTC
length: 18; size: .; V: TRBV20-1; J: TRBJ2-7; D: TRBD2; CDR3: CSARPLEAGVFHPYEQYF; DNA: TGCAGTGCTAGACCCTTGGAAGCGGGAGTATTCCACCCCTACGAGCAGTACTTC
length: 14; size: .; V: TRBV6-1; J: TRBJ2-7; D: TRBD1; CDR3: CASSRGGIGYEQYF; DNA: TGTGCCAGCAGCAGAGGGGGCATCGGCTACGAGCAGTACTTC
length: 15; size: .; V: TRBV5-1; J: TRBJ2-4; D: TRBD2; CDR3: CASSLAGGGLDIQYF; DNA: TGCGCCAGCAGCTTGGCCGGGGGGGGTTTGGACATTCAGTACTTC
length: 15; size: .; V: TRBV6-1; J: TRBJ1-1; D: .; CDR3: CASTQGGAGNTEAFF; DNA: TGTGCCAGCACCCAAGGGGGAGCGGGTAACACTGAAGCTTTCTTT
length: 14; size: many; V: TRBV28; J: TRBJ2-7; D: TRBD1; CDR3: CASSLNRGLYEQYF; DNA: TGTGCCAGCAGTTTGAACAGGGGGCTCTACGAGCAGTACTTC
length: 14; size: .; V: TRBV10-3; J: TRBJ2-3; D: .; CDR3: CAIKVGRPTDTQYF; DNA: TGTGCCATCAAGGTTGGCAGGCCCACAGATACGCAGTATTTT
length: 12; size: .; V: TRBV7-7; J: TRBJ2-5; D: .; CDR3: CASSRAGGTQYF; DNA: TGTGCTAGCAGTCGTGCTGGGGGGACCCAGTACTTC
length: 15; size: .; V: TRBV14; J: TRBJ2-6; D: .; CDR3: CASSQGLVGANVLTF; DNA: TGTGCCAGCAGCCAAGGACTAGTTGGGGCCAACGTCCTGACTTTC
length: 15; size: few; V: TRBV7-2; J: TRBJ2-7; D: .; CDR3: CASSQRGFTAYEQYF; DNA: TGTGCCAGCAGCCAGAGGGGGTTTACCGCATACGAGCAGTACTTC
length: 15; size: once; V: TRBV6-5; J: TRBJ2-2; D: .; CDR3: CASSYGRGTVGELFF; DNA: TGTGCCAGCAGTTACGGCAGGGGCACGGTCGGGGAGCTGTTTTTT